The 27 T cell receptor beta chains below were found in one sample sequenced in a study of T cells in pancreatic ductal adenocarcinoma. Sequenced by immunoSEQ multiplex PCR; TCRdb stores in-frame clones only, minus some. The sample carries approximately 97,000 clones, about 95% recorded once. The selected patients with pancreatic ductal adenocarcinoma had surgery but no neoadjuvant therapy. The specimen was PBMCs. The receptors were gathered from a human donor with pancreatic ductal adenocarcinoma.

The CDR3 nucleotides read TGTGCCACCAGCAGCCAGCGGAATTACTACAATGAGCAGTTCTTC. It yields the protein CATSSQRNYYNEQFF. The chain is built from TRBV15 and TRBJ2-1, with D maybe TRBD2 (5 bases). Germline V gene lookup returns CDR1 LNHNV and CDR2 YYDKDF (reference sequence). V lost 3 bases and J lost 3, with 12 bases in between. The CDR3 contains 15 residues.

This clone occurred a few times. The chain is built from TRBV10-3 and TRBJ2-2; D is possibly TRBD1 (7 bases). V lost 11 bases to trimming and J lost 1 base, with 20 bases between them. This CDR3 is built from 16 residues. The germline V gene encodes CDR1 ENHRY and CDR2 SYGVKD. The CDR3 is CASEGAKGLNTGELFF. Written as DNA, the CDR3 is TGTGCCTCCGAGGGGGCGAAGGGACTGAACACCGGGGAGCTGTTTTTT.

The chain employs TRBV28 and TRBJ2-7; a possible D gene is TRBD2 (6 bases). V was cut by 2 bases and J by 9 bases, with 20 bases left in between. The germline CDR1 and CDR2 sequences are MDHEN and SYDVKM. CDR3 size: 15 residues. The CDR3 nucleotides are TGTGCCAGCAGTTTAGCCCCGCGGAGGGGCGCATGGCAGTACTTC. This gives the protein CASSLAPRRGAWQYF.

The gene calls are TRBV5-4 and TRBJ2-3; weak D call: TRBD2 (5 bases). The V and J ends lost 4 bases and 2 bases respectively, with 11 bases between them. Germline V gene lookup returns CDR1 SGHNT and CDR2 YYREEE (reference sequence). The CDR3 has 14 residues. CDR3 region: CASSGIAITDTQYF. The CDR3 coding sequence is TGTGCCAGCAGCGGAATAGCGATCACAGATACGCAGTATTTT.

The chain uses TRBV4-1 and TRBJ2-4; D uncertain. V lost 3 bases and J lost 0, with 9 bases in between. Germline CDR1 reads MGHRA; CDR2 reads YSYEKL. The CDR3 length is 15 residues. The CDR3 sequence is CASSHGQLAKNIQYF. Here the CDR3 DNA reads TGCGCCAGCAGCCATGGCCAGTTAGCCAAAAACATTCAGTACTTC.

The genes are TRBV7-9 and TRBJ2-7; D remains unclear. Trimming removed 5 bases at V and 3 bases at J, with 8 bases between. The germline CDR1 and CDR2 sequences are SEHNR and FQNEAQ (reference sequence). This CDR3 has 12 residues. CDR3 sequence reads: CASSERFYEQYF. The CDR3 DNA sequence: TGTGCCAGCAGCGAGAGATTCTACGAGCAGTACTTC.

The gene calls are TRBV9 and TRBJ2-7; D not certain. The CDR3 runs 12 residues. The ends were cut back, 3 bases at V and 0 bases at J, with 4 bases in the middle. Looked up from germline, CDR1 is SGDLS and CDR2 is YYNGEE. The CDR3 coding sequence is TGTGCCAGCAGCGGCAGCTCCTACGAGCAGTACTTC. Protein: CASSGSSYEQYF.

The chain is built from TRBV11-3 and TRBJ1-2; D possibly corresponds to TRBD1 (6 bases). The CDR3 is made up of 15 amino acids. Germline CDR1 and CDR2: SGHNT and YENEEA. Trimming removed 0 bases at V and 8 bases at J, with 16 bases between. The CDR3 spells CASSLDGQGLAGYTF. The CDR3 nucleotides read TGTGCCAGCAGCTTAGATGGGCAGGGGTTAGCGGGCTACACCTTC.

This rearrangement joins TRBV19 to TRBJ2-1; weak D call: TRBD2 (5 bases). Germline CDR1 is LNHDA and CDR2 is SQIVND (reference sequence). V dropped 6 bases and J dropped 8 bases, with 14 bases sitting between them. The CDR3 covers 13 residues. CDR3 sequence reads: CASRWPGRDEQFF. The CDR3 bases are TGTGCCAGTAGGTGGCCGGGAAGGGATGAGCAGTTCTTC.

For the CDR3, the DNA is TGTGCCAGCAGTGAACAGGCCTCTGGGGCCAACGTCCTGACTTTC. This translates into CASSEQASGANVLTF. This chain uses TRBV2 with TRBJ2-6; no clear D gene. Trimming pared 2 bases from V and 0 bases from J, leaving 5 bases between. CDR3 length equals 15 residues. Germline CDR1 and CDR2: SNHLY and FYNNEI.

The chain recombines TRBV5-1 with TRBJ2-3, with a tentative D call TRBD2 (5 bases). This CDR3 is built from 16 residues. Per germline, CDR1 SGHRS and CDR2 YFSETQ. V was cut by 4 bases and J by 2 bases, with 17 bases left in between. The CDR3 DNA follows: TGCGCCAGCAGCCCTACCTTCCGGACTGCCACAGATACGCAGTATTTT. The encoded protein is CASSPTFRTATDTQYF. Together with reference TRBV5-1 and TRBJ2-3, the CDR3 gives the full variable domain: KAGVTQTPRYLIKTRGQQVTLSCSPISGHRSVSWYQQTPGQGLQFLFEYFSETQRNKGNFPGRFSGRQFSNSRSEMNVSTLELGDSALYLCASSPTFRTATDTQYFGPGTRLTVL.

V gene TRBV28 combines with J gene TRBJ2-7; a possible D gene is TRBD1 (6 bases). From germline, CDR1 is MDHEN and CDR2 SYDVKM. The CDR3 is 13 amino acids. V dropped 9 bases and J dropped 2 bases, with 14 bases sitting between them. Written as DNA, the CDR3 is TGTGCCAGTCTACGGACAGTTCCCTACGAGCAGTACTTC. It translates to CASLRTVPYEQYF.

This clone was seen only once. The V and J genes are TRBV7-9 and TRBJ2-3, with D unclear. CDR1 is SEHNR, CDR2 FQNEAQ, per germline (reference sequence). The CDR3 is 15 residues long. Trimming shortened V by 5 bases and J by 0 bases, and 12 bases separated the two germline ends. The CDR3 protein is CASSPRPTSTDTQYF. The CDR3 coding sequence is TGTGCCAGCAGCCCGAGGCCGACTAGCACAGATACGCAGTATTTT.

The V gene is TRBV23-1, the J gene TRBJ2-5; the match to TRBD2 covers 7 bases. TRBV23-1 is an ORF, and what it does is uncertain. After removal of 6 bases from V and 5 bases from J, the junction contained 9 bases not matched to a gene. The CDR3 covers 14 residues. CDR3 loop: CASRRFREGETQYF. In DNA, the CDR3 is TGCGCCAGCAGGCGGTTCAGGGAGGGGGAGACCCAGTACTTC.

The chain joins TRBV23-1 to TRBJ2-7, with a possible D match to TRBD2 (5 bases). TRBV23-1 is treated as an ORF (open reading frame) with a function not yet certain. Trimming stripped 3 bases from V and 3 bases from J, with 12 bases between. There are 14 residues in the CDR3. The CDR3 DNA sequence: TGCGCCAGCAGTCAGATGGGAGATTACTACGAGCAGTACTTC. This translates into CASSQMGDYYEQYF.

J is TRBJ1-1 and V is TRBV30; D is undetermined. CDR1 and CDR2 (germline): GTSNPN, SVGIG (reference sequence). The CDR3 is 14 amino acids. Trimming removed 0 bases at V and 4 bases at J, with 12 bases between. The CDR3 sequence is CAWSVLVVFTEAFF. DNA of the CDR3: TGTGCCTGGAGTGTACTGGTGGTTTTCACTGAAGCTTTCTTT.

The chain recombines TRBV4-1 with TRBJ2-1; D uncertain. V lost 0 bases, J lost 6 bases, and 6 bases lay in between. This CDR3 has 13 residues. CDR1 and CDR2 (germline): MGHRA, YSYEKL. CDR3 nucleotide sequence: TGCGCCAGCAGCCAAGATAGCATCAATGAGCAGTTCTTC. Encoded protein: CASSQDSINEQFF.

A remark on this clone: Other DNA sequences in the sample encode the same CDR3. The chain recombines TRBV2 with TRBJ2-5; D not certain. The length of the CDR3 is 11 residues. V was clipped by 7 bases and J by 2 bases, with 5 bases between them. Germline-derived CDR1 and CDR2 are SNHLY and FYNNEI. CDR3 loop: CASTRQETQYF. The DNA of the CDR3 is TGTGCCAGCACCAGGCAAGAGACCCAGTACTTC.

The rearrangement joins TRBV27 to TRBJ2-7, with a tentative D call TRBD2 (6 bases). V was cut by 4 bases and J by 7 bases, with 8 bases left in between. Germline V gene data show CDR1 as MNHEY and CDR2 as SMNVEV (reference sequence). The CDR3 consists of 11 residues. The CDR3 sequence is CASSYAGEQYF. Written as DNA, the CDR3 is TGTGCCAGCAGTTACGCGGGGGAGCAGTACTTC.

Here the CDR3 DNA reads TGTGCCAGCAGCCAAGATTTGGGGGTAGCGGGAGGGCCTACAGATACGCAGTATTTT. This sequence encodes CASSQDLGVAGGPTDTQYF. This chain links TRBV4-2 with TRBJ2-3; TRBD2 matches at 11 bases. This CDR3 is 19 amino acids long. Germline loops: CDR1 LGHNA, CDR2 YNFKEQ. Trimming removed 0 bases from V and 3 bases from J; junction bases left unmatched: 11.

V is TRBV7-9 and J is TRBJ2-7, with 7 bases identical to TRBD1. With V trimmed by 6 bases and J by 3 bases, 5 bases remained unmatched. From germline, CDR1 is SEHNR and CDR2 FQNEAQ (reference sequence). The length of the CDR3 is 13 residues. In DNA, the CDR3 is TGTGCCAGCAGTCAACAGGGGTACTACGAGCAGTACTTC. This encodes CASSQQGYYEQYF.

The rearrangement uses TRBV11-2 and TRBJ2-3; no reliable D call. Trimming took 3 bases from V and 6 from J, leaving 7 bases between them. The CDR3 runs to 12 residues. CDR1 and CDR2 from the germline V gene are SGHAT and FQNNGV. CDR3: CASSFNGDTQYF. CDR3 nucleotide sequence: TGTGCCAGCAGCTTTAACGGTGATACGCAGTATTTT. Full variable domain (missing parts from reference TRBV11-2 and TRBJ2-3): EAGVAQSPRYKIIEKRQSVAFWCNPISGHATLYWYQQILGQGPKLLIQFQNNGVVDDSQLPKDRFSAERLKGVDSTLKIQPAKLEDSAVYLCASSFNGDTQYFGPGTRLTVL.

This rearrangement joins TRBV7-2 to TRBJ2-3; 7 bases match TRBD2. CDR3 size: 16 residues. The ends lost 2 bases at V and 0 bases at J; junction bases unmatched: 5. Germline values: CDR1 SGHTA, CDR2 FQGNSA. The CDR3 here is CASSLRQGGSTDTQYF. The CDR3 DNA is TGTGCCAGCAGCTTAAGGCAGGGAGGGAGCACAGATACGCAGTATTTT.

This chain links TRBV30 with TRBJ2-4; D not resolved. This CDR3 is built from 18 residues. V lost 0 bases to trimming and J lost 0 bases, with 18 bases between them. The V gene's germline CDR1 is GTSNPN and CDR2 SVGIG (reference sequence). DNA for the CDR3: TGTGCCTGGAGTGTTCTTCCCTCCGGAACTATAGCCAAAAACATTCAGTACTTC. It encodes CAWSVLPSGTIAKNIQYF.

This rearrangement joins TRBV6-1 to TRBJ1-3; D is uncertain. The germline V and J ends were trimmed by 0 bases and 2 bases, with 8 bases remaining between them. The CDR3 spans 15 residues. Looked up from germline, CDR1 is MNHNS and CDR2 is SASEGT. For the CDR3, the DNA is TGTGCCAGCAGTGAAGCGAATTCAGCTGGAAACACCATATATTTT. Translating it yields CASSEANSAGNTIYF.

V usage is TRBV25-1 and J usage is TRBJ2-7, with 13 bases identical to TRBD2. The germline gives CDR1 MGHDK, CDR2 SYGVNS. V lost 3 bases to trimming and J lost 5 bases; unmatched junction nucleotides: 1. The CDR3 runs to 14 residues. In nucleotides, the CDR3 is TGTGCCAGCAGTGATGGACTAGCGGGAGACGAGCAGTACTTC. Translated: CASSDGLAGDEQYF.

The rearrangement links TRBV7-2 to TRBJ2-1; D uncertain. CDR3 length equals 15 residues. Germline V gives CDR1 SGHTA, CDR2 FQGNSA. V lost 0 bases to trimming and J lost 0 bases, with 6 bases between them. This CDR3 is CASSLAPSSYNEQFF. The CDR3 DNA follows: TGTGCCAGCAGCTTAGCGCCTAGCTCCTACAATGAGCAGTTCTTC.